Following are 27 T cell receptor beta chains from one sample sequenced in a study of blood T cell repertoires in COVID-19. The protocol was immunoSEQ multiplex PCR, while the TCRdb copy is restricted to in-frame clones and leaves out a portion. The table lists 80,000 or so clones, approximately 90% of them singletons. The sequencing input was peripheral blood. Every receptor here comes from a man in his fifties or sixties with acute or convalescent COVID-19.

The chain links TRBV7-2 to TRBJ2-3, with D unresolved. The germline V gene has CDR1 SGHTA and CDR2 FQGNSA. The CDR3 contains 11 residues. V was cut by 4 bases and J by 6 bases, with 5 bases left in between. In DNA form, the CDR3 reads TGTGCCAGCAGCTATCGGGATACGCAGTATTTT. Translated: CASSYRDTQYF. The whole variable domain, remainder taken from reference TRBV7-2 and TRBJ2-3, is GAGVSQSPSNKVTEKGKDVELRCDPISGHTALYWYRQSLGQGLEFLIYFQGNSAPDKSGLPSDRFSAERTGGSVSTLTIQRTQQEDSAVYLCASSYRDTQYFGPGTRLTVL.

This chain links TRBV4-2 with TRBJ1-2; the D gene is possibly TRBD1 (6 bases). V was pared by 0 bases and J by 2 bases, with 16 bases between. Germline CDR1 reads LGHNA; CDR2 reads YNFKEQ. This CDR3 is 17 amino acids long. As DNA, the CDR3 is TGTGCCAGCAGCCAAGAGAAAGGGGCGGGGGCCAACTATGGCTACACCTTC. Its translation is CASSQEKGAGANYGYTF.

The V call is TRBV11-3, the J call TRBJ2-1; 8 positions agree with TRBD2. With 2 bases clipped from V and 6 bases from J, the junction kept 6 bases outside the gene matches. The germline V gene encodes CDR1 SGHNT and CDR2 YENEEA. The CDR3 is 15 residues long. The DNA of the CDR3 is TGTGCCAGCAGCTTATGGTCCGGGGGGGGCAATGAGCAGTTCTTC. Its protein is CASSLWSGGGNEQFF.

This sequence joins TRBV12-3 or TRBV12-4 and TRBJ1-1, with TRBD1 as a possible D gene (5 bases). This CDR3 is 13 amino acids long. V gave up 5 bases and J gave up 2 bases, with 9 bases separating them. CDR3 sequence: CASSPQGNTEAFF. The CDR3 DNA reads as TGTGCCAGCAGTCCTCAGGGAAACACTGAAGCTTTCTTT.

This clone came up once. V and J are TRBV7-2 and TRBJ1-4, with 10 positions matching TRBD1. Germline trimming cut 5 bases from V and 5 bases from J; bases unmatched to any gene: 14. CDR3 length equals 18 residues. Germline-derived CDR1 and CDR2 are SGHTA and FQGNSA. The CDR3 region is CASSHPGTGVVKNEKLFF. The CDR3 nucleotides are TGTGCCAGCAGCCATCCCGGGACAGGGGTCGTTAAAAATGAAAAACTGTTTTTT.

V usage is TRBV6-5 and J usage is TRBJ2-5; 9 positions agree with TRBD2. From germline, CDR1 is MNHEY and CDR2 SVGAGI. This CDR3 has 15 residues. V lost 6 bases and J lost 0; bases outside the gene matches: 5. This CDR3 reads CASRTTSGNQETQYF. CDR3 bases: TGTGCCAGCAGAACGACTAGCGGTAACCAAGAGACCCAGTACTTC.

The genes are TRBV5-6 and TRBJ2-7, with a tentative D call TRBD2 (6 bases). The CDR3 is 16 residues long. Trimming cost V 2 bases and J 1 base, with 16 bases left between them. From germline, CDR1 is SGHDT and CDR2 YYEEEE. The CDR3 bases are TGTGCCAGCAGCTTTGGTGGACCGGGACTGTCCTACGAGCAGTACGTC. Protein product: CASSFGGPGLSYEQYV.

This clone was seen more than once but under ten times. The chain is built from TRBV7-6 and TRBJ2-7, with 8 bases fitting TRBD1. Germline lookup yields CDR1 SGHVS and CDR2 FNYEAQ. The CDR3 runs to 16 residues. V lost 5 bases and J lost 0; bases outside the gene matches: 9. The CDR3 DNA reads TGTGCCAGCAGCCCAACCCGACAGGGGAGCTCCTACGAGCAGTACTTC. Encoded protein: CASSPTRQGSSYEQYF.

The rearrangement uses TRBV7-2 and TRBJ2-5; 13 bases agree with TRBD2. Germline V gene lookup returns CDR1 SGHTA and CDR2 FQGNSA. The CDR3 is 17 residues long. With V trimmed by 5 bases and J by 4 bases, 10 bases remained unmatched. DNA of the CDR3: TGTGCCAGCAGCCCCCGGACTAGCGGGGGACGGGCAGAGACCCAGTACTTC. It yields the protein CASSPRTSGGRAETQYF.

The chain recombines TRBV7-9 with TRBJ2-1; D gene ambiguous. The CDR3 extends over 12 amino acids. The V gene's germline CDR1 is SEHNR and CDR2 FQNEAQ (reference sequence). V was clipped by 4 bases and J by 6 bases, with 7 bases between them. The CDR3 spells CASSSPLNEQFF. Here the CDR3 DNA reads TGTGCCAGCAGCTCCCCCCTCAATGAGCAGTTCTTC.

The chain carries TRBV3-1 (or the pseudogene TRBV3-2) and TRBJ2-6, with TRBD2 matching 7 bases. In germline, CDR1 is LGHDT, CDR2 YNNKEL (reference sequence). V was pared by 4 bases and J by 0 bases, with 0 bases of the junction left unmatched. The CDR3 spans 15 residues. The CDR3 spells CASSRDYSGANVLTF. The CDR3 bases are TGTGCCAGCAGCCGGGACTACTCTGGGGCCAACGTCCTGACTTTC.

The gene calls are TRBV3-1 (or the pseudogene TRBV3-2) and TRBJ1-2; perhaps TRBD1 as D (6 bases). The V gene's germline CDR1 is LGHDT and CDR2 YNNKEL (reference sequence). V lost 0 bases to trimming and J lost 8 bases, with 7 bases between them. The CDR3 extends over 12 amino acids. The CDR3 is CASSQDTGGYTF. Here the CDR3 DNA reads TGTGCCAGCAGCCAAGATACAGGGGGCTACACCTTC.

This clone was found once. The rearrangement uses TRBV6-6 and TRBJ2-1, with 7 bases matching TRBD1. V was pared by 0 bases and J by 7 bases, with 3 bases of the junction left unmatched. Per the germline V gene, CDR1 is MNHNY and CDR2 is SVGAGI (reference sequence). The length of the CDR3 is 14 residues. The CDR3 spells CASSYSEGANEQFF. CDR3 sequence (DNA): TGTGCCAGCAGTTACTCTGAGGGGGCGAATGAGCAGTTCTTC.

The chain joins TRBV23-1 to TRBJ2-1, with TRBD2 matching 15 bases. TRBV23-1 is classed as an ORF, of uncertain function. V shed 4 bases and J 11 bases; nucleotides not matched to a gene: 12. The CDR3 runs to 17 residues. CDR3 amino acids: CASSRSSGTSGRQKQFF. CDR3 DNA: TGCGCCAGCAGTCGAAGTTCCGGGACTAGCGGGAGGCAGAAGCAGTTCTTC.

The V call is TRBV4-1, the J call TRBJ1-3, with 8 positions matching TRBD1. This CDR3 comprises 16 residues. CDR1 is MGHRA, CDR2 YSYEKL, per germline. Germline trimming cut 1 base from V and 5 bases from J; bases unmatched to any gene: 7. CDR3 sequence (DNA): TGCGCCAGCAGCCAAGGGGTCGACAGGGGTCGAAACACCATATATTTT. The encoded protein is CASSQGVDRGRNTIYF.

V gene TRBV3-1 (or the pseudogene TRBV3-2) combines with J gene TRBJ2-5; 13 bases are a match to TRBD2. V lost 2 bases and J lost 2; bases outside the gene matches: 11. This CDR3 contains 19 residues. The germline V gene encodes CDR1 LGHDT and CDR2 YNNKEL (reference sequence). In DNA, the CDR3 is TGTGCCAGCAGCCAACCGAGAATTAAGACTAGCGGGGGGCAAGAGACCCAGTACTTC. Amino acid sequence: CASSQPRIKTSGGQETQYF.

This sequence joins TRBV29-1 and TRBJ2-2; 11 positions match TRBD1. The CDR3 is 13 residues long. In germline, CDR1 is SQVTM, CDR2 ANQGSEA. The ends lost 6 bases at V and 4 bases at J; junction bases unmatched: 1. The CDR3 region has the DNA TGCAGCGTGGGGACAGGGGGCACCGGGGAGCTGTTTTTT. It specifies CSVGTGGTGELFF.

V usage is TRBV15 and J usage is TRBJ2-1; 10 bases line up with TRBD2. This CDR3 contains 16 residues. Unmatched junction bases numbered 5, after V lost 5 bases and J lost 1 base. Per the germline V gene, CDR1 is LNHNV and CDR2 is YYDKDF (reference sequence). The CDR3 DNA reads TGTGCCACCAGCGGCACTAGCGGGGCTTCCTACAATGAGCAGTTCTTC. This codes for CATSGTSGASYNEQFF.

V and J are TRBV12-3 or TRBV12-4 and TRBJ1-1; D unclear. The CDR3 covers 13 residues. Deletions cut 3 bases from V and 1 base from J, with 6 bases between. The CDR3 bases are TGTGCCAGCAGTTTTGTGGCGAACACTGAAGCTTTCTTT. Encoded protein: CASSFVANTEAFF.

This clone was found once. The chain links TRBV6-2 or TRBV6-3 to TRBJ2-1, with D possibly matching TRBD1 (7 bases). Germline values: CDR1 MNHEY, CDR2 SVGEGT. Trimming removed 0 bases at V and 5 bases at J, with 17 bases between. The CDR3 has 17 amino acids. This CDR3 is CASSYSPGGLLHNEQFF. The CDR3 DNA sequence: TGTGCCAGCAGTTACTCCCCAGGGGGACTTCTACACAATGAGCAGTTCTTC.

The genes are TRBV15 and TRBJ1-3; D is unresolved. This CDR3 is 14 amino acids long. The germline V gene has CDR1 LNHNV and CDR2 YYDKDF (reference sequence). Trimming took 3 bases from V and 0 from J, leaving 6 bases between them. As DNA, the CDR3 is TGTGCCACCAGCAGCCGGAGCTCTGGAAACACCATATATTTT. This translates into CATSSRSSGNTIYF.

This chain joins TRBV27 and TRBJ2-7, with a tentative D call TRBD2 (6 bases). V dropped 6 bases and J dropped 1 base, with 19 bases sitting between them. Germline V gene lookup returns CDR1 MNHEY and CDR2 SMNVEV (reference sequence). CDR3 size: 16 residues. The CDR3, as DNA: TGTGCCAGCAGCCCCTCAACTACACGGGAGTCCTACGAGCAGTACTTC. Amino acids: CASSPSTTRESYEQYF.

CDR3 in amino acids: CASTPGQAFYGYTF. DNA for the CDR3: TGTGCCAGCACCCCGGGACAGGCGTTCTATGGCTACACCTTC. This chain connects TRBV5-5 to TRBJ1-2, with 8 positions matching TRBD1. Germline CDR1 and CDR2: SGHKS and YYEKEE (reference sequence). This CDR3 is 14 amino acids long. V shed 6 bases, J shed 4 bases, and the junction held 8 bases outside the gene matches.

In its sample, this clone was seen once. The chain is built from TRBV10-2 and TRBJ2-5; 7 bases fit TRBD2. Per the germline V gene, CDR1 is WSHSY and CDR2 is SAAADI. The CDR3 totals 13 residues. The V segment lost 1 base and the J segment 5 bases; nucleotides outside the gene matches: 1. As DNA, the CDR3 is TGCGCCAGCAGTGAGTTGCGGGGGGAGACCCAGTACTTC. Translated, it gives CASSELRGETQYF.

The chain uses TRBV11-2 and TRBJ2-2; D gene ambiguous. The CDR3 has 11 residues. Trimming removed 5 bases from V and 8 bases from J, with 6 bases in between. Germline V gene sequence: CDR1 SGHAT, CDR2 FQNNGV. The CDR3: CASSRKGELFF. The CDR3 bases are TGTGCCAGCAGCCGTAAAGGGGAGCTGTTTTTT.

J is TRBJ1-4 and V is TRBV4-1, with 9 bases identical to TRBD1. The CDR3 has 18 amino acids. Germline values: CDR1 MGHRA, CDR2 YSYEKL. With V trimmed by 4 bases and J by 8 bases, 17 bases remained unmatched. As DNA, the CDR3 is TGCGCCAGCAGCCTTCAGCCGGGACAGGGCTTCCCTACCGAAAAACTGTTTTTT. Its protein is CASSLQPGQGFPTEKLFF.

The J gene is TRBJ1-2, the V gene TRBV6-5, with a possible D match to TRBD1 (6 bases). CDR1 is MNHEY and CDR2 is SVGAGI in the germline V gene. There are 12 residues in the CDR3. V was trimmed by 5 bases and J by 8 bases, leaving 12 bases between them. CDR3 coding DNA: TGTGCCAGCAGTATGGGGGGGGGCGGCTACACCTTC. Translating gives CASSMGGGGYTF.